Listed below are T cell receptor beta chains from one sample, sequenced in a study of blood T cell repertoires in COVID-19. Profiling relied on immunoSEQ multiplex PCR, and the TCRdb table lists in-frame clones only, not all of them. The sample yields over 250,000 clones, about 87% seen once. Sequencing was carried out using PBMCs or T cells enriched from blood (not recorded which). Source of these receptors: a woman aged 18-29 years who had recovered from COVID-19. Each CDR3 is given with its conserved first and last residue. A D gene is named only where the DNA matches it firmly. Size values are once, few and many counts, or a class for expanded clones, and some rows have none.

CDR3 protein,CDR3 DNA,J gene,clone size,D gene,V gene
CASSELAGVYNEQFF,TGTGCCAGCAGTGAGCTAGCGGGGGTGTACAATGAGCAGTTCTTC,TRBJ2-1,-,TRBD2,TRBV25-1
CASSAYSTSFETQYF,TGTGCCAGCAGCGCCTACTCCACTAGTTTTGAGACCCAGTACTTC,TRBJ2-5,-,-,TRBV9
CASSTRKVSSNQPQHF,TGTGCCAGCAGTACGAGGAAGGTTTCATCAAATCAGCCCCAGCATTTT,TRBJ1-5,-,-,TRBV27
CASSDDSYGYTF,TGTGCCAGCAGCGACGACAGCTATGGCTACACCTTC,TRBJ1-2,-,-,TRBV11-1
CASSSRGTGELFF,TGTGCCAGCAGTTCGCGAGGTACCGGGGAGCTGTTTTTT,TRBJ2-2,-,-,TRBV7-7
CASSQDRNNQPQHF,TGCGCCAGCAGCCAAGACAGGAACAATCAGCCCCAGCATTTT,TRBJ1-5,-,-,TRBV4-3
CASQDRADTEAFF,TGTGCCAGTCAGGACAGGGCCGACACTGAAGCTTTCTTT,TRBJ1-1,-,TRBD1,TRBV19
CASSLTGVQETQYF,TGTGCCAGCTCACTCACAGGAGTCCAAGAGACCCAGTACTTC,TRBJ2-5,-,-,TRBV18
CASSTQGGPTDTQYF,TGTGCCAGCAGTACGCAGGGAGGGCCCACAGATACGCAGTATTTT,TRBJ2-3,-,TRBD2,TRBV27
CASSYTDTPEPLHF,TGTGCCAGCAGTTACACGGACACTCCTGAGCCCCTCCACTTT,TRBJ1-6,few,-,TRBV6-5
CASSPAGDKRGYF,TGTGCCAGCAGCCCCGCTGGGGATAAGCGGGGGTACTTC,TRBJ2-7,-,TRBD2,TRBV7-2
CASSRQDTYEQYF,TGTGCCAGCTCACGACAGGACACCTACGAGCAGTACTTC,TRBJ2-7,few,-,TRBV18
CASSQGQHTEAFF,TGTGCCAGCAGCCAAGGACAGCACACTGAAGCTTTCTTT,TRBJ1-1,-,-,TRBV7-9
CASSLAISGTLMDEQFF,TGTGCCAGCAGCTTAGCAATTAGCGGGACCCTCATGGATGAGCAGTTCTTC,TRBJ2-1,-,TRBD2,TRBV7-6
CASSLAGTGNPEAFF,TGTGCCAGCAGTTTGGCCGGGACAGGGAACCCTGAAGCTTTCTTT,TRBJ1-1,-,TRBD1,TRBV27
CARRLDRETYEQYF,TGTGCCAGACGACTTGACAGGGAAACCTACGAGCAGTACTTC,TRBJ2-7,once,TRBD1,TRBV6-4
CASSERWSRVSEQYF,TGTGCCAGCAGTGAAAGGTGGTCGAGGGTATCCGAGCAGTACTTC,TRBJ2-7,-,-,TRBV6-1
CASSQQWGTNEKLFF,TGTGCCAGTAGCCAACAATGGGGCACTAATGAAAAACTGTTTTTT,TRBJ1-4,-,-,TRBV19
CASSLSGQGLLGYGYTF,TGTGCCAGCTCACTAAGTGGACAGGGCCTCTTGGGCTATGGCTACACCTTC,TRBJ1-2,once,TRBD1,TRBV18
CASSRELANTEAFF,TGTGCCAGTAGTAGGGAGTTGGCGAACACTGAAGCTTTCTTT,TRBJ1-1,-,-,TRBV19
CASRDPGARGEKLFF,TGCGCCAGCAGAGACCCAGGGGCTAGAGGTGAAAAACTGTTTTTT,TRBJ1-4,few,-,TRBV5-1
CASSVDRTLGANVLTF,TGTGCCAGCAGCGTAGACAGGACCCTTGGGGCCAACGTCCTGACTTTC,TRBJ2-6,-,-,TRBV9
CASSLGGSYTEAFF,TGTGCCAGCAGCTTAGGCGGCAGCTACACTGAAGCTTTCTTT,TRBJ1-1,-,-,TRBV7-2
CASSERAGVGGYTF,TGTGCCAGCAGTGAAAGGGCAGGGGTGGGTGGCTACACCTTC,TRBJ1-2,-,-,TRBV2
CASVSSGTSLYNEQFF,TGTGCCAGCGTCTCGTCCGGGACTAGCCTTTACAATGAGCAGTTCTTC,TRBJ2-1,-,TRBD2,TRBV28
CASSTGTGVWNTEAFF,TGTGCCAGCAGCACCGGGACAGGGGTCTGGAACACTGAAGCTTTCTTT,TRBJ1-1,-,TRBD1,TRBV5-6
CASSLHLAGTSPYEQYF,TGTGCCAGCAGCTTACATCTCGCCGGGACTAGTCCCTACGAGCAGTACTTC,TRBJ2-7,-,TRBD2,TRBV7-2
CASSLGGLQETQYF,TGCGCCAGCAGCTTGGGGGGACTACAAGAGACCCAGTACTTC,TRBJ2-5,-,TRBD2,TRBV5-1
CASSGTGGFANTGELFF,TGCGCCAGCAGCGGGACAGGGGGCTTCGCGAACACCGGGGAGCTGTTTTTT,TRBJ2-2,-,TRBD1,TRBV5-1
CASSLEQGLGFNEQFF,TGCGCCAGCAGCTTGGAACAGGGGCTGGGATTCAATGAGCAGTTCTTC,TRBJ2-1,once,TRBD1,TRBV5-1
CASSESHRLVRNTGELFF,TGCGCCAGCAGTGAGTCCCACAGACTAGTCCGGAACACCGGGGAGCTGTTTTTT,TRBJ2-2,-,-,TRBV10-1